This is a list of T cell receptor beta chains from one sample in a study of blood T cells in healthy people across ages. TCRdb itself ran the 5' RACE reads through MiXCR, one entry per CDR3 protein. This sample yields roughly 860,000 distinct CDR3 sequences, of which about 59% are seen a single time; around a quarter belongs to the top ten. Sequenced: blood. The receptors here all came from a man aged 30 to 39 in good health. CDR3s include the opening cysteine and the closing phenylalanine or tryptophan. The order of the fields is D gene, clone size, J gene, CDR3 length, V gene, CDR3 DNA, CDR3 protein. The D gene is left open where the match is weak. Clone size, where shown, is once, few, many, or a class for clones that have expanded.

- | - | TRBJ2-7 | 15 | TRBV28 | TGTGCCAGCAGTTTATCAGGACAGTTCCCCTACGAGCAGTACTTC | CASSLSGQFPYEQYF
- | few | TRBJ2-5 | 15 | TRBV24-1 | TGTGCCACCAGTGATCAGAGGGGGGGAAAAGAGACCCAGTACTTC | CATSDQRGGKETQYF
- | - | TRBJ2-7 | 15 | TRBV4-3 | TGCGCCAGCAGCCAAGGCTACAGGACCACCTACGAGCAGTACTTC | CASSQGYRTTYEQYF
- | - | TRBJ2-7 | 12 | TRBV27 | TGTGCCAGCGGCTGGGGCCCATACGAGCAGTACTTC | CASGWGPYEQYF
TRBD2 | - | TRBJ2-5 | 14 | TRBV29-1 | TGCAGCGTCGCGACTAGCGGGAGGCGGGAGACCCAGTACTTC | CSVATSGRRETQYF
TRBD1 | - | TRBJ1-1 | 14 | TRBV12-3/TRBV12-4 | TGTGCCAGCAGTGACAGGGAATGGGACACTGAAGCTTTCTTT | CASSDREWDTEAFF
- | - | TRBJ1-4 | 16 | TRBV12-3/TRBV12-4 | TGTGCCAGCGGTCCCCCGGGGCGCGGATCGAATGAAAAACTGTTTTTT | CASGPPGRGSNEKLFF
- | - | TRBJ2-7 | 16 | TRBV12-3/TRBV12-4 | TGTGCCAGCAGTTTGGCGGGGCGCGAAGTTTTCTACGAGCAGTACTTC | CASSLAGREVFYEQYF
- | - | TRBJ1-4 | 13 | TRBV29-1 | TGCAGCGTTATCCGAGGAGGAGATGAAAAACTGTTTTTT | CSVIRGGDEKLFF
TRBD1 | few | TRBJ1-1 | 13 | TRBV29-1 | TGCAGCGTTGCACAGGGGTTGAGCACTGAAGCTTTCTTT | CSVAQGLSTEAFF
TRBD2 | - | TRBJ2-1 | 14 | TRBV3-1 | TGTGCCAGCAGCCAAGTGGCGGGGGGGCGCGAGCAGTTCTTC | CASSQVAGGREQFF
- | medium-sized | TRBJ2-7 | 15 | TRBV9 | TGTGCCAGCAGCGTAACCGGGACTTCTATCTACGAGCAGTACTTC | CASSVTGTSIYEQYF
TRBD2 | - | TRBJ2-1 | 18 | TRBV6-2/TRBV6-3 | TGTGCCAGCAGTTCATCCCGACTAGCGGGGAGCTCCTACAATGAGCAGTTCTTC | CASSSSRLAGSSYNEQFF
- | few | TRBJ2-7 | 14 | TRBV12-3/TRBV12-4 | TGTGCCAGCAGTTTGGGTGGACCCCACTACGAGCAGTACTTC | CASSLGGPHYEQYF
TRBD1 | - | TRBJ2-5 | 14 | TRBV6-5 | TGTGCCAGCAGCCGAGGGGGCTTGGTAGAGACCCAGTACTTC | CASSRGGLVETQYF
- | - | TRBJ2-6 | 16 | TRBV12-3/TRBV12-4 | TGTGCCAGCAGTTTAGGGGTATGGTCTGGGGCCAACGTCCTGACTTTC | CASSLGVWSGANVLTF
- | - | TRBJ1-1 | 13 | TRBV25-1 | TGTGCCAGCAGTGAACTCATGGGGACTGAAGCTTTCTTT | CASSELMGTEAFF
- | few | TRBJ1-1 | 13 | TRBV7-8 | TGTGCCGGATCGAGGGGGGCGAACACTGAAGCTTTCTTT | CAGSRGANTEAFF
- | - | TRBJ2-3 | 12 | TRBV12-3/TRBV12-4 | TGTGCCAGCAGTCATAGACGGGATACGCAGTATTTT | CASSHRRDTQYF
- | - | TRBJ2-7 | 12 | TRBV29-1 | TGTAGCGTTGAAGGCAGGGGCTACGAGCAGTACTTC | CSVEGRGYEQYF
- | - | TRBJ2-1 | 15 | TRBV4-2 | TGTGCCAGCAGCCCCGTGGGAGGCCTCCACAATGAGCAGTTCTTC | CASSPVGGLHNEQFF